This TCR beta chain was captured in a study of T cell changes during pregnancy in multiple sclerosis. Data came from immunoSEQ multiplex PCR; TCRdb stores just in-frame clones and leaves some out. Of 70,000 to 95,000 clones listed, just under 95% are singletons. Trimming at V came to 4 bases and at J to 6 bases, leaving 8 bases not matched to a gene. Per germline, CDR1 SGHDT and CDR2 YYEEEE. The CDR3 runs to 14 residues. The rearrangement uses TRBV5-6 and TRBJ1-1; 8 positions match TRBD1. The source of this sequence is a female donor in good health, enrolled as a control in a pregnancy study. The sample in question was peripheral blood, obtained in the second trimester of pregnancy. The CDR3 nucleotides are TGTGCCAGCAGCAGAGGGACAGGAGGGGCTGAAGCTTTCTTT. The encoded protein is CASSRGTGGAEAFF.